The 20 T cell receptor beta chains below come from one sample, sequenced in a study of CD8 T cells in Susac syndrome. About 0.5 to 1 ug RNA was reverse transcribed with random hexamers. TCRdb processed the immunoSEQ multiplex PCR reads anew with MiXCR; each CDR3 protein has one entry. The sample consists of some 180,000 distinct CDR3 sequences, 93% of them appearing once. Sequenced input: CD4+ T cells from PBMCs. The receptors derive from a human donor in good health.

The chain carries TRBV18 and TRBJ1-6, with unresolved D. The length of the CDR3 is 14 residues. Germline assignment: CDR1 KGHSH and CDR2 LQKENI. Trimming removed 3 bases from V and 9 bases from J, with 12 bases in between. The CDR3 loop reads CASSPQRIGSPLHF. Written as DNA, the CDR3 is TGTGCCAGCTCACCGCAGCGGATCGGTTCACCCCTCCACTTT.

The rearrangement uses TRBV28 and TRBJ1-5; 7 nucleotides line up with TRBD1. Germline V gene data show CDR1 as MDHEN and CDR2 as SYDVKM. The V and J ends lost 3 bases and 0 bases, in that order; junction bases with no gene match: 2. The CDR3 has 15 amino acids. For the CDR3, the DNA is TGTGCCAGCAGTTTGCAGGGGGATAGCAATCAGCCCCAGCATTTT. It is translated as CASSLQGDSNQPQHF.

CDR3 sequence reads: CASSLVRSSGAYEQYF. The CDR3 DNA reads as TGTGCCAGCAGCTTGGTCCGCTCTTCGGGGGCCTACGAGCAGTACTTC. The V and J genes are TRBV11-2 and TRBJ2-7; the D gene is possibly TRBD2 (6 bases). Trimming removed 3 bases at V and 2 bases at J, with 17 bases between. The CDR3 is 16 amino acids. Germline assignment: CDR1 SGHAT and CDR2 FQNNGV.

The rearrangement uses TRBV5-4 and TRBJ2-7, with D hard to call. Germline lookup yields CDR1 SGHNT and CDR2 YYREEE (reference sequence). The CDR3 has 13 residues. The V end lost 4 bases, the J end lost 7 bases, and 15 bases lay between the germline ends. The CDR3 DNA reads TGTGCCAGCAGCCAGGCGGCAGTGCAGGAGCAGTACTTC. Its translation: CASSQAAVQEQYF.

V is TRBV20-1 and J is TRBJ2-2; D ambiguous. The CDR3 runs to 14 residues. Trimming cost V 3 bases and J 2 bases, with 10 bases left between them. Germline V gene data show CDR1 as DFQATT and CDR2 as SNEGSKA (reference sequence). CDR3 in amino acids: CSARVLENTGELFF. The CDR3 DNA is TGCAGTGCTAGGGTTCTAGAAAACACCGGGGAGCTGTTTTTT.

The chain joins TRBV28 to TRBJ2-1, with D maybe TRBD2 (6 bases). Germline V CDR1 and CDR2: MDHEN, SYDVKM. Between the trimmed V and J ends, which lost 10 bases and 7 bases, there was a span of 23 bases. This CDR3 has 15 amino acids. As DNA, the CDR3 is TGTGCCACCCGAAGCGGCGGGGTCTCGGGTAATGAGCAGTTCTTC. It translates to CATRSGGVSGNEQFF.

The CDR3 sequence: CASSADSRYGYTF. CDR3 coding DNA: TGTGCCAGCAGTGCGGACAGCCGCTATGGCTACACCTTC. The chain combines TRBV6-2 or TRBV6-3 with TRBJ1-2; weak D call: TRBD1 (6 bases). CDR1 is MNHEY, CDR2 SVGEGT, per germline. CDR3 size: 13 residues. Deletions cut 5 bases from V and 4 bases from J, with 11 bases between.

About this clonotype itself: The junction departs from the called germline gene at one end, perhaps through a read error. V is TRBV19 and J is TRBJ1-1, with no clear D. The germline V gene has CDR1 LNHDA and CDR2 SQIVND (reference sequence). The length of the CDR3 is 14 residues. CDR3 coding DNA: TGTGCCAGTAGTATTGATAGTGGGAACGCTGAAGCTTTCTTT. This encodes CASSIDSGNAEAFF. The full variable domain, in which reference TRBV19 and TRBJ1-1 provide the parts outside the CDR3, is DGGITQSPKYLFRKEGQNVTLSCEQNLNHDAMYWYRQDPGQGLRLIYYSQIVNDFQKGDIAEGYSVSREKKESFPLTVTSAQKNPTAFYLCASSIDSGNAEAFFGQGTRLTVV.

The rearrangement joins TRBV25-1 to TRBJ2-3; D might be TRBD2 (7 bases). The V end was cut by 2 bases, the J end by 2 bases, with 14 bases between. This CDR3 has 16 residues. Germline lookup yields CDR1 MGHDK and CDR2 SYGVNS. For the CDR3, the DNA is TGTGCCAGCAGTGAACTGGGGGGGGCGTACACAGATACGCAGTATTTT. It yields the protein CASSELGGAYTDTQYF.

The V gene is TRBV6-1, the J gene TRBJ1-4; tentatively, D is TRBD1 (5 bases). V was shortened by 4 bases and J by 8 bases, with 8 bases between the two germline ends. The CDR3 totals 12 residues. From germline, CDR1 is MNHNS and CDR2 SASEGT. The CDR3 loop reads CASSAGREKLFF. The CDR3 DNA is TGTGCCAGCAGTGCAGGGAGAGAAAAACTGTTTTTT.

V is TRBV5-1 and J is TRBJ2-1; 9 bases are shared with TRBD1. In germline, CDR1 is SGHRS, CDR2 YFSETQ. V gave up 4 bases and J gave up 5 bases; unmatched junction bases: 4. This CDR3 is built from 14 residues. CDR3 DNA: TGCGCCAGCAGCATCGGGACAGGGAACAATGAGCAGTTCTTC. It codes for CASSIGTGNNEQFF.

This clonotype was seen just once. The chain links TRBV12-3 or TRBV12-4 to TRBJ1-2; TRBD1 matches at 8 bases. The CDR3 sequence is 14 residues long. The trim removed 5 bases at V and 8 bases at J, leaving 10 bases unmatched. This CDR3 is CASSLRTGSVGYTF. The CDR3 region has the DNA TGTGCCAGCAGTCTTAGGACAGGGAGCGTCGGCTACACCTTC.

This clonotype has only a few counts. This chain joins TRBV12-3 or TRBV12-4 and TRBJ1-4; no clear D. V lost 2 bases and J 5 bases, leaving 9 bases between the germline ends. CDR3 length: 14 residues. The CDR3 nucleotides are TGTGCCAGCAGTTTATCCGGGGTCAATGAAAAACTGTTTTTT. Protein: CASSLSGVNEKLFF.

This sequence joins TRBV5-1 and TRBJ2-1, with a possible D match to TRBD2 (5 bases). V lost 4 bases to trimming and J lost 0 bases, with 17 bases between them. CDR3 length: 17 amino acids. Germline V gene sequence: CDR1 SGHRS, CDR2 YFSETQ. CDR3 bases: TGCGCCAGCAGCCCTGGACTTGTCTATAGCTCCTACAATGAGCAGTTCTTC. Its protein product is CASSPGLVYSSYNEQFF.

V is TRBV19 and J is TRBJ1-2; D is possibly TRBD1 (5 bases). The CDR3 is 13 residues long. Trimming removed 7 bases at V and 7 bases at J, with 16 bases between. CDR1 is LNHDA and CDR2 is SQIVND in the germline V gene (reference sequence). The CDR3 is CASIGGAGTGYTF. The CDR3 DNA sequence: TGTGCCAGTATCGGAGGGGCAGGGACTGGCTACACCTTC. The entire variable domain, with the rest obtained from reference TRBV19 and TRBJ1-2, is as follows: DGGITQSPKYLFRKEGQNVTLSCEQNLNHDAMYWYRQDPGQGLRLIYYSQIVNDFQKGDIAEGYSVSREKKESFPLTVTSAQKNPTAFYLCASIGGAGTGYTFGSGTRLTVV.

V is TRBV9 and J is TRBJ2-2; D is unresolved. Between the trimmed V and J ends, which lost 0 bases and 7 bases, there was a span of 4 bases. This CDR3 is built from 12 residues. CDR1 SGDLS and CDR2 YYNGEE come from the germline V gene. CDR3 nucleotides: TGTGCCAGCAGCGTAGTGGTCGGGGAGCTGTTTTTT. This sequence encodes CASSVVVGELFF.

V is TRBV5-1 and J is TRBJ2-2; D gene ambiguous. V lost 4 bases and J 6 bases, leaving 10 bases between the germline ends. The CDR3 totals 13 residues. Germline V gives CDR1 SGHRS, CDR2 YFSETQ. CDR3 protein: CASSPPLAGELFF. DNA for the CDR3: TGCGCCAGCAGCCCCCCCTTAGCCGGGGAGCTGTTTTTT.

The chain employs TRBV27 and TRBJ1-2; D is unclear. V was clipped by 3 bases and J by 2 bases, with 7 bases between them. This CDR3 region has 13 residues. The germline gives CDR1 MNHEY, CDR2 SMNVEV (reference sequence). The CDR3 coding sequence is TGTGCCAGCAGTTTGGGAGTAAACTATGGCTACACCTTC. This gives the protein CASSLGVNYGYTF.

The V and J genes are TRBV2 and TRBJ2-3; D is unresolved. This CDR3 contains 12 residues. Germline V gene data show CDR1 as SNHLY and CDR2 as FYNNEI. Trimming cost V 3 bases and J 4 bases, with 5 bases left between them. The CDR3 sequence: CASSERPDTQYF. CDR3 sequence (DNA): TGTGCCAGCAGTGAGCGCCCAGATACGCAGTATTTT.

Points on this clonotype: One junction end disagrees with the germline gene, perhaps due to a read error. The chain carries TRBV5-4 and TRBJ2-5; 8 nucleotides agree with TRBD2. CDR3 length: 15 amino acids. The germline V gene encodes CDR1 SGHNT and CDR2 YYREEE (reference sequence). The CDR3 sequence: CASNLEIAGSETQYF. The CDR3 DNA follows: TGTGCCAGCAACTTGGAGATAGCGGGGTCAGAGACCCAGTACTTC.